This TCR beta chain was observed in a study of shared clonotypes between healthy human individuals. This clone was recorded once. Antigen specificity is unknown. Assay used: immunoSEQ multiplex PCR; TCRdb lists only in-frame clones, some missing. Of about 1.1 million clones listed, around three quarters were seen once; the top ten hold approximately 0.56%. Findings and limits, study-wide: Read depth was anticipated to influence clonotype sharing among donors. With few donors, the genetic and exposure-history diversity represented was limited.

This CDR3 has 14 residues. The V segment lost 4 bases and the J segment 7 bases; nucleotides outside the gene matches: 5. The germline V gene has CDR1 SGHTA and CDR2 FQGNSA. Naive CD4+ cells were CD45RA-selected; the remaining cells were memory. This clonotype originated in a man aged 18 to 35 in good health. Some clones in this sample may be carry-over from other donors' samples. The sequencing input was memory CD4+ T cells from PBMCs. Subset here: CD45RA-negative fraction. The rearrangement uses TRBV7-2 and TRBJ2-3, with 10 bases fitting TRBD2. The CDR3 here is CASSSSGSRYTQYF. Written as DNA, the CDR3 is TGTGCCAGCAGCTCTAGCGGGAGTCGATATACGCAGTATTTT. The whole variable domain, filled in from reference TRBV7-2 and TRBJ2-3, reads GAGVSQSPSNKVTEKGKDVELRCDPISGHTALYWYRQSLGQGLEFLIYFQGNSAPDKSGLPSDRFSAERTGGSVSTLTIQRTQQEDSAVYLCASSSSGSRYTQYFGPGTRLTVL.